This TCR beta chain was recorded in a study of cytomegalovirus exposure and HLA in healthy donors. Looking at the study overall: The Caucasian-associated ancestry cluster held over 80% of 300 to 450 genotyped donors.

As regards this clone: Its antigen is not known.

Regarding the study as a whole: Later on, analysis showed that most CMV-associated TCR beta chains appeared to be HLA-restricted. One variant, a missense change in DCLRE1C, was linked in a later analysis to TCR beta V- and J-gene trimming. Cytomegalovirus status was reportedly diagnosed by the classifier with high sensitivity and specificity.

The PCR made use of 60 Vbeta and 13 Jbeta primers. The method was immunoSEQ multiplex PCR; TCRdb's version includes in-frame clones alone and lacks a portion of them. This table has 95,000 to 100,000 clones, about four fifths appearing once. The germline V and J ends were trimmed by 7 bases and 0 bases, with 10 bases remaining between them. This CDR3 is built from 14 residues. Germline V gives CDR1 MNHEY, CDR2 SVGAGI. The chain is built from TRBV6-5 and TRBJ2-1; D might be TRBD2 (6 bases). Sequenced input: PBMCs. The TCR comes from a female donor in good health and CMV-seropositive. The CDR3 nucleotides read TGTGCCAGCAAGGAGGGGAGCTCCTACAATGAGCAGTTCTTC. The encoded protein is CASKEGSSYNEQFF.